This TCR beta chain was observed in a study of blood T cell repertoires in COVID-19. Study context: COVID-19 samples from acute and convalescent phases originated in the United States, Italy and Spain. The analysed material was cDNA or gDNA that came from T cells, B-cell-depleted T cells, or PBMCs.

In the original processing: Scientists estimated how many nucleated cells there were by amplifying reference gene primers. TCRdb keeps only in-frame clones here, not all; method: immunoSEQ multiplex PCR. The V and J calls and the clone size are those of that table, but D and trimming were determined from the DNA. This table has about 94,000 clones, 80% appearing once. Germline V gene data show CDR1 as MRHNA and CDR2 as SNTAGT. Trimming removed 2 bases at V and 0 bases at J, with 13 bases between. The CDR3 is 16 residues long. The J gene is TRBJ1-1, the V gene TRBV6-4; D is unresolved. Sequencing input: peripheral blood. The receptor was isolated from a human donor in a cohort sampled during active COVID-19. As DNA, the CDR3 is TGTGCCAGCAGTGACCTAAAACGAGCGGTGAACACTGAAGCTTTCTTT. Protein product: CASSDLKRAVNTEAFF.